One and the same sample provided the 24 T cell receptor beta chains below, sequenced in a study of T cell responses to AZD1222 COVID-19 vaccine. Produced via immunoSEQ multiplex PCR; TCRdb's table is partial and in-frame only. The profile covers around 69,000 clones, with 84% appearing a single time and under 8% taken by the ten largest. Specimen: peripheral blood, collected on day 0 of AZD1222 vaccination. The receptors derive from an adult in good health.

The rearrangement uses TRBV3-1 (or the pseudogene TRBV3-2) and TRBJ1-1; no clear D. CDR3 length: 15 amino acids. Trimming removed 1 base from V and 0 bases from J, with 9 bases in between. The germline CDR1 and CDR2 sequences are LGHDT and YNNKEL (reference sequence). CDR3 DNA sequence: TGTGCCAGCAGCCAAGGCTCTTACATGAACACTGAAGCTTTCTTT. The encoded protein is CASSQGSYMNTEAFF.

The chain recombines TRBV14 with TRBJ1-2; 8 positions agree with TRBD1. The CDR3 is 15 residues long. In germline, CDR1 is SGHDN, CDR2 FVKESK. V lost 1 base, J lost 6 bases, and 7 bases stayed unmatched. The CDR3 coding sequence is TGTGCCAGCAGCCAAGGTGACAGGGGTGATGATGGCTACACCTTC. This sequence encodes CASSQGDRGDDGYTF.

The chain combines TRBV19 with TRBJ2-5; 7 bases match TRBD1. CDR3 size: 17 residues. The germline CDR1 and CDR2 sequences are LNHDA and SQIVND (reference sequence). J was trimmed by 0 bases and V by 4 bases; bases with no gene match: 11. CDR3 in DNA: TGTGCCAGTAGTACCTCATGGGGGACAGAATACCAAGAGACCCAGTACTTC. This translates into CASSTSWGTEYQETQYF.

A note on this clone: Its ends do not fully match the called genes, so a read error is possible. The rearrangement links TRBV19 to TRBJ1-1; the D is unclear. The CDR3 is 12 residues long. In germline, CDR1 is LNHDA, CDR2 SQIVND (reference sequence). CDR3 residues: CASSIADTEAFF. The CDR3 DNA follows: TGTGCCAGTAGCATAGCGGACACTGAAGCTTTCTTT.

CDR3 protein: CASSSDVGTGYEQYF. The CDR3 DNA sequence: TGTGCCAGCAGCTCCGACGTCGGGACAGGCTACGAGCAGTACTTC. The chain is built from TRBV7-2 and TRBJ2-7; 8 nucleotides line up with TRBD1. Trimming cost V 4 bases and J 3 bases; bases outside gene matches: 8. The CDR3 sequence is 15 residues long. Germline CDR1 SGHTA, CDR2 FQGNSA.

The rearrangement links TRBV28 to TRBJ1-2; TRBD1 aligns across 8 bases. V was clipped by 2 bases and J by 2 bases; unmatched bases: 7. Germline CDR1 MDHEN, CDR2 SYDVKM. The length of the CDR3 is 16 residues. CDR3 sequence reads: CASSLRPRQGNYGYTF. The CDR3 nucleotides read TGTGCCAGCAGTTTACGCCCGAGACAGGGGAACTATGGCTACACCTTC.

The rearrangement links TRBV4-1 to TRBJ2-7; 10 bases fit TRBD1. The germline V gene encodes CDR1 MGHRA and CDR2 YSYEKL. After removal of 3 bases from V and 4 bases from J, the junction contained 6 bases not matched to a gene. The CDR3 extends over 15 amino acids. The CDR3 DNA follows: TGCGCCAGCAGCCACCCCGGGACAGGGGAGTACGAGCAGTACTTC. Its translation is CASSHPGTGEYEQYF.

The chain recombines TRBV5-6 with TRBJ2-7, with D unresolved. Trimming shortened V by 2 bases and J by 2 bases, and 11 bases separated the two germline ends. There are 14 residues in the CDR3. Germline assignment: CDR1 SGHDT and CDR2 YYEEEE. The CDR3 nucleotides are TGTGCCAGCAGCTTTTTAGGTCGGCCCTACGAGCAGTACTTC. Protein: CASSFLGRPYEQYF. The complete variable domain, with remaining parts taken from reference TRBV5-6 and TRBJ2-7, reads DAGVTQSPTHLIKTRGQQVTLRCSPKSGHDTVSWYQQALGQGPQFIFQYYEEEERQRGNFPDRFSGHQFPNYSSELNVNALLLGDSALYLCASSFLGRPYEQYFGPGTRLTVT.

V and J are TRBV3-1 (or the pseudogene TRBV3-2) and TRBJ2-4, with 8 nucleotides matching TRBD2. V lost 3 bases to trimming and J lost 0 bases; unmatched junction nucleotides: 7. In germline, CDR1 is LGHDT, CDR2 YNNKEL (reference sequence). The CDR3 runs to 17 residues. The CDR3 here is CASSQRGGGLAKNIQYF. The CDR3 DNA reads TGTGCCAGCAGCCAGCGGGGCGGGGGGCTAGCCAAAAACATTCAGTACTTC.

This chain links TRBV5-1 with TRBJ2-7, with D tentatively TRBD1 (6 bases). The CDR3 length is 15 residues. Germline V gene data show CDR1 as SGHRS and CDR2 as YFSETQ. Trimming took off 1 base at V and 3 bases at J, with 14 bases between the two ends. The CDR3 protein is CASSLIDRDNYEQYF. In nucleotides, the CDR3 is TGCGCCAGCAGCTTGATCGATCGGGACAACTACGAGCAGTACTTC.

The chain joins TRBV4-2 to TRBJ2-2, with D perhaps matching TRBD2 (6 bases). V was pared by 8 bases and J by 3 bases, with 13 bases between. Germline-derived CDR1 and CDR2 are LGHNA and YNFKEQ. This CDR3 has 14 amino acids. The CDR3 spells CASGGSGYTGELFF. Written as DNA, the CDR3 is TGTGCCAGCGGAGGGTCAGGATACACCGGGGAGCTGTTTTTT.

CDR3 nucleotides: TGCGCCAGCAGCTTCCGCCTCGGCGGGGGGCGAGCTGAAGCTTTCTTT. This gives the protein CASSFRLGGGRAEAFF. The chain is built from TRBV5-1 and TRBJ1-1; D is perhaps TRBD1 (6 bases). V was pared by 2 bases and J by 6 bases, with 20 bases between. The CDR3 covers 16 residues. Germline V gives CDR1 SGHRS, CDR2 YFSETQ.

This rearrangement joins TRBV7-8 to TRBJ2-2; the D gene is possibly TRBD1 (6 bases). The CDR3 sequence is 13 residues long. Germline CDR1 is SGHVS and CDR2 is FQNEAQ. The V end was cut by 4 bases, the J end by 6 bases, with 9 bases between. Written as DNA, the CDR3 is TGTGCCAGCAGCTCACAGGGTTCCGGGGAGCTGTTTTTT. Amino acids: CASSSQGSGELFF.

The CDR3 here is CASSHQPGVEETQYF. The CDR3, as DNA: TGTGCCAGCAGCCATCAACCGGGGGTGGAAGAGACCCAGTACTTC. The chain joins TRBV4-2 to TRBJ2-5; D perhaps matches TRBD2 (6 bases). Germline CDR1 LGHNA, CDR2 YNFKEQ. V was clipped by 3 bases and J by 3 bases, with 14 bases between them. CDR3 length: 15 amino acids.

This clone has a single count. CDR3 DNA sequence: TGTGCCAGCAGTAGAGGGAGAGCCCAGCATTTT. Protein: CASSRGRAQHF. The chain links TRBV12-3 or TRBV12-4 to TRBJ1-5; no clear D. The CDR3 has 11 amino acids. Trimming removed 5 bases at V and 11 bases at J, with 10 bases between.

The gene calls are TRBV12-3 or TRBV12-4 and TRBJ2-2; no reliable D call. The V and J ends lost 7 bases and 1 base respectively, with 7 bases between them. The CDR3 contains 13 residues. CDR3 sequence reads: CASNLRNTGELFF. CDR3 nucleotides: TGTGCCAGCAATCTCAGGAACACCGGGGAGCTGTTTTTT.

The chain uses TRBV7-2 and TRBJ1-5, with 7 positions matching TRBD1. The germline CDR1 and CDR2 sequences are SGHTA and FQGNSA. This CDR3 is 13 amino acids long. Unmatched junction bases numbered 4, after V lost 4 bases and J lost 7 bases. The CDR3 protein is CASSSQTGQPQHF. In nucleotides, the CDR3 is TGTGCCAGCAGCTCTCAGACAGGGCAGCCCCAGCATTTT.

The chain employs TRBV10-3 and TRBJ1-1; no clear D gene. This CDR3 has 15 residues. V gave up 0 bases and J gave up 5 bases, with 13 bases separating them. CDR1 and CDR2 (germline): ENHRY, SYGVKD. Written as DNA, the CDR3 is TGTGCCATCAGTGAGTCGGGTGGTGGAGAGACTGAAGCTTTCTTT. Translating gives CAISESGGGETEAFF.

CDR3 nucleotide sequence: TGTGCCAGCAGTTCCCCGGGACCGATTAACTATGGCTACACCTTC. Protein product: CASSSPGPINYGYTF. The chain combines TRBV27 with TRBJ1-2; TRBD1 might be the D (5 bases). Germline lookup yields CDR1 MNHEY and CDR2 SMNVEV (reference sequence). The CDR3 contains 15 residues. V lost 4 bases, J lost 1 base, and 13 bases lay in between.

The chain is built from TRBV28 and TRBJ1-2; D gene uncertain. V dropped 4 bases and J dropped 4 bases, with 1 base sitting between them. Germline loops: CDR1 MDHEN, CDR2 SYDVKM. The CDR3 length is 10 residues. CDR3 DNA sequence: TGTGCCAGCAGTTCCTATGGCTACACCTTC. This encodes CASSSYGYTF.

The chain is built from TRBV18 and TRBJ2-1; 10 bases are a match to TRBD2. The trim removed 6 bases at V and 2 bases at J, leaving 13 bases unmatched. Germline loops: CDR1 KGHSH, CDR2 LQKENI. This CDR3 region has 18 residues. The CDR3 region is CASSSQSGGGWPYNEQFF. DNA of the CDR3: TGTGCCAGCTCCTCCCAAAGCGGGGGGGGCTGGCCCTACAATGAGCAGTTCTTC.

The V and J genes are TRBV6-5 and TRBJ1-3; 9 positions agree with TRBD1. The V segment lost 6 bases and the J segment 0 bases; nucleotides outside the gene matches: 3. CDR1 and CDR2 from the germline V gene are MNHEY and SVGAGI. The CDR3 covers 15 residues. The CDR3 is CASRKDRGSGNTIYF. The CDR3 DNA sequence: TGTGCCAGCAGAAAGGACAGGGGCTCTGGAAACACCATATATTTT.

This chain links TRBV6-5 with TRBJ2-7; TRBD2 matches 13 bases. Germline-derived CDR1 and CDR2 are MNHEY and SVGAGI. The CDR3 length is 15 residues. V was pared by 7 bases and J by 0 bases, with 3 bases of the junction left unmatched. CDR3 coding DNA: TGTGCCAGCACCCGGACTAGCGGGGGCTCCTACGAGCAGTACTTC. Its protein product is CASTRTSGGSYEQYF.

The CDR3 sequence is CASSLGQTYEQYF. CDR3 DNA: TGTGCCAGCAGTTTAGGGCAGACCTACGAGCAGTACTTC. The genes are TRBV12-3 or TRBV12-4 and TRBJ2-7, with unresolved D. The CDR3 consists of 13 residues. V shed 1 base and J shed 2 bases, with 6 bases lying between them.